These 13 T cell receptor beta chains came from one sample sequenced in a study of T cell repertoires in cytomegalovirus infection. TCRdb independently ran MiXCR on the reads; one entry per CDR3 protein. The sample gives approximately 630,000 distinct CDR3 sequences, approximately 24% of which show up once; 7.5% to 9% is in the top ten. Sample: CD8+ T cells from PBMCs. These receptors were collected from a human donor in good health (CMV status not recorded). Some clones in this sample may be carry-over from other donors' samples.

About this clonotype itself: Just one base apart from a much larger clone, this may be a read error. J is TRBJ1-5 and V is TRBV7-2; D not certain. Germline V gene lookup returns CDR1 SGHTA and CDR2 FQGNSA. The CDR3 is 15 residues long. CDR3 DNA: TGTGCCAACAGCTGGATATTCGGGAGCAATCAGCCCCAGCATTTT. Protein: CANSWIFGSNQPQHF.

In this sample, this clonotype turned up a few times. The chain recombines TRBV6-2 or TRBV6-3 with TRBJ1-6; the D is unclear. Germline CDR1 is MNHEY and CDR2 is SVGEGT. The CDR3 is 12 residues long. The V gene lost 0 bases and the J gene lost 11 bases, with 5 bases spanning the gap. CDR3 loop: CASSYSSPPLHF. CDR3 nucleotides: TGTGCCAGCAGTTACTCGAGTCCACCCCTCCACTTT.

On this clonotype itself: The germline gene is not matched at one end of the junction; a read error may be the cause. The V and J genes are TRBV7-9 and TRBJ2-3, with D perhaps matching TRBD2 (5 bases). The V gene's germline CDR1 is SEHNR and CDR2 FQNEAQ (reference sequence). The CDR3 loop spans 15 amino acids. The CDR3 coding sequence is TGTGTCAGCACCCTTAGAGGGAGCTTCACAGATACGCAGTATTTT. It yields the protein CVSTLRGSFTDTQYF.

This rearrangement joins TRBV29-1 to TRBJ2-7; 9 bases match TRBD2. Unmatched junction bases numbered 7, after V lost 3 bases and J lost 1 base. Germline V CDR1 and CDR2: SQVTM, ANQGSEA. The CDR3 is 15 residues long. Here the CDR3 DNA reads TGCAGCGTTGATCTGCTAGCGGGACGATCCTACGAGCAGTACTTC. As protein: CSVDLLAGRSYEQYF.

This clonotype was counted many times. The chain links TRBV7-8 to TRBJ2-7, with a possible D match to TRBD2 (6 bases). Germline assignment: CDR1 SGHVS and CDR2 FQNEAQ. V lost 1 base, J lost 2 bases, and 12 bases lay in between. There are 15 residues in the CDR3. Here the CDR3 DNA reads TGTGCCAGCAGCTTAGAGGGAGGTATAGCCTACGAGCAGTACGTC. This sequence encodes CASSLEGGIAYEQYV.

This clonotype occurred many times. V is TRBV7-6 and J is TRBJ2-5; D is ambiguous. Germline loops: CDR1 SGHVS, CDR2 FNYEAQ. CDR3 length: 13 amino acids. Trimming removed 5 bases at V and 4 bases at J, with 11 bases between. The CDR3: CASSPRHGETQYF. The CDR3 nucleotides read TGTGCCAGCAGCCCCCGACACGGAGAGACCCAGTACTTC.

This clonotype was found a few times. The V call is TRBV5-5, the J call TRBJ2-7; no firm D call. Germline CDR1 and CDR2: SGHKS and YYEKEE (reference sequence). CDR3 length: 13 amino acids. Trimming removed 0 bases from V and 5 bases from J, with 9 bases in between. The CDR3 is CASSLVQVHEQYF. Here the CDR3 DNA reads TGTGCCAGCAGCTTGGTTCAGGTACACGAGCAGTACTTC.

In its sample, this clonotype was seen a few times. The chain couples TRBV15 to TRBJ2-7; D remains unclear. This CDR3 region has 17 residues. V was pared by 0 bases and J by 0 bases, with 15 bases between. Germline CDR1 is LNHNV and CDR2 is YYDKDF (reference sequence). CDR3: CATSRDRWTAISYEQYF. CDR3 DNA sequence: TGTGCCACCAGCAGAGATCGGTGGACGGCGATCTCCTACGAGCAGTACTTC.

This clonotype showed up many times. The chain is built from TRBV6-5 and TRBJ2-3, with 12 bases identical to TRBD2. Per the germline V gene, CDR1 is MNHEY and CDR2 is SVGAGI. The CDR3 has 16 amino acids. V was clipped by 0 bases and J by 6 bases; unmatched bases: 4. CDR3 sequence (DNA): TGTGCCAGCAGTTACTCCCTAGCGGGGGGGGCCGATACGCAGTATTTT. Amino acid sequence: CASSYSLAGGADTQYF.

The table lists this clonotype with a few counts. The rearrangement links TRBV29-1 to TRBJ2-1; D is undetermined. CDR3 length: 11 residues. CDR1 SQVTM and CDR2 ANQGSEA come from the germline V gene. V was pared by 5 bases and J by 4 bases, with 6 bases between. The CDR3 spells CSVWWYNEQFF. The CDR3 bases are TGCAGCGTTTGGTGGTACAATGAGCAGTTCTTC.

As concerns this clonotype: A much larger clone lies one base from this, so it may be a read error. The chain joins TRBV7-3 to TRBJ2-1; TRBD2 matches at 11 bases. Germline assignment: CDR1 SGHTA and CDR2 FQGTGA. The CDR3 spans 15 residues. For the CDR3, the DNA is TGTGTCAGCAGCTGGATTAGCGGGGGGGCGGATGAGCAGTTCTTC. Protein: CVSSWISGGADEQFF.

The chain joins TRBV10-2 to TRBJ2-3; no firm D call. V dropped 3 bases and J dropped 8 bases, with 6 bases sitting between them. There are 11 residues in the CDR3. The germline V gene has CDR1 WSHSY and CDR2 SAAADI. The CDR3, as DNA: TGCGCCAGCAGTGAAGCCTTTACGCAGTATTTT. Amino acids: CASSEAFTQYF.

This clonotype has ten or more counts. The genes are TRBV28 and TRBJ1-5; D is uncertain. The CDR3 is 14 residues long. V lost 10 bases and J lost 1, with 14 bases in between. From germline, CDR1 is MDHEN and CDR2 SYDVKM. The CDR3 sequence: CATNSLWSNQPQHF. The DNA for the CDR3 is TGTGCCACCAATTCCCTCTGGAGCAATCAGCCCCAGCATTTT.